The clone carrying this T cell receptor beta chain was found a few times. Its specificity is unknown. This CDR3 comprises 14 residues. V was clipped by 4 bases and J by 0 bases, with 12 bases between them. Germline V gene sequence: CDR1 SQVTM, CDR2 ANQGSEA. Each TCR beta cDNA library carried unique molecular identifiers. TCRdb ran MiXCR on the PCR reads and lists one entry per CDR3 protein. The sample shows hundreds of thousands of distinct CDR3 sequences, 25% to 30% of them seen only once. The data belong to a study of post-analysis software for immune sequencing data. Points from the study as a whole: Versus controls, multiple sclerosis patients showed significantly lower diversity (normalized Chao1). Patients used roughly five TRBV segments, including TRBV5-6, TRBV5-1 and TRBV20-1, more often than controls. Samples prepared in the same batch strongly co-clustered by F measure.

This TCR came from a girl aged 5 to 17 with multiple sclerosis. The V call is TRBV29-1, the J call TRBJ1-2; no clear D gene. Source material: blood. For the CDR3, the DNA is TGCAGCGTTGTTTCAGCTTCCCCTAACTATGGCTACACCTTC. This codes for CSVVSASPNYGYTF.